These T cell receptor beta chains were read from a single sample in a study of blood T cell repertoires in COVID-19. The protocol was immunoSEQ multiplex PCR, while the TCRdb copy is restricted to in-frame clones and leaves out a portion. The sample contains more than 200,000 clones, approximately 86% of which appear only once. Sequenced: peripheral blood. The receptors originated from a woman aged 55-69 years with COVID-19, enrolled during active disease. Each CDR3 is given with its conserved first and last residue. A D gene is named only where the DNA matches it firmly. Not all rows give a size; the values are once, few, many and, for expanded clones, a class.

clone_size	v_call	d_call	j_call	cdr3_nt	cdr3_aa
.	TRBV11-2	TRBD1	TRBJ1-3	TGTGCCAGCAGCTTAGGAACGGGACAGGGAGTCGTTTTT	CASSLGTGQGVVF
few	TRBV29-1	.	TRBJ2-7	TGCAGCGTTGAAGGGGGGCGAGGCCTACAGTACTTC	CSVEGGRGLQYF
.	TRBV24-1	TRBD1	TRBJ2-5	TGTGCCACCAGTGATTTTCCGGACAGGGGCCAAGAGACCCAGTACTTC	CATSDFPDRGQETQYF
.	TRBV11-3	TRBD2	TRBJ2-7	TGTGCCAGCAGCTTAGGCGGGAGGGGCGAGCAGTACTTC	CASSLGGRGEQYF
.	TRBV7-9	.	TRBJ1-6	TGTGCCAGCAGAATAGTAGATTCACCCCTCCACTTT	CASRIVDSPLHF
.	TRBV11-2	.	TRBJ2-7	TGTGCCAGCAGCTTAGATCTAGTAAACTACGGGCAGTACTTC	CASSLDLVNYGQYF
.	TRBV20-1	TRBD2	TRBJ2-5	TGCAGTGCTAGTGCCCTAGCGGGAGGAGGGCAAGAGACCCAGTACTTC	CSASALAGGGQETQYF
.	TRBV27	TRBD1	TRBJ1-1	TGTGCCAGCAGTCCGACAGGGGCGAAGTATGAAGCTTTCTTT	CASSPTGAKYEAFF
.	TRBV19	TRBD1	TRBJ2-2	TGTGCCAGTAGTAAAACAGGGGTACTAACCGGGGAGCTGTTTTTT	CASSKTGVLTGELFF
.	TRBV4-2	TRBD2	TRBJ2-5	TGTGCCAGCAGCCAAGACGGGCGCGGGAGTCCAGAGACCCAGTACTTC	CASSQDGRGSPETQYF